One and the same sample provided the 20 T cell receptor beta chains below, sequenced in a study of cytomegalovirus exposure and HLA in healthy donors. The PCR made use of 60 Vbeta and 13 Jbeta primers. Here immunoSEQ multiplex PCR was the method, and the copy in TCRdb shows in-frame clones only, minus some. The sample lists fewer than 130,000 clones; 76% were seen once. The specimen sequenced was PBMCs. These receptors were collected from a young man in good health and CMV-seropositive.

This chain connects TRBV19 to TRBJ2-5, with 7 bases aligning to TRBD1. CDR1 is LNHDA and CDR2 is SQIVND in the germline V gene (reference sequence). J lost 5 bases, V lost 3 bases, and 3 bases had no gene match. There are 13 residues in the CDR3. CDR3 amino acids: CASSMDRMETQYF. Here the CDR3 DNA reads TGTGCCAGTAGTATGGACAGGATGGAGACCCAGTACTTC.

The chain joins TRBV7-9 to TRBJ1-2; D not resolved. Germline V CDR1 and CDR2: SEHNR, FQNEAQ (reference sequence). The CDR3 runs 13 residues. Trimming removed 5 bases at V and 4 bases at J, with 11 bases between. The CDR3 bases are TGTGCCAGCAGCCCCGGACTCAGCTATGGCTACACCTTC. This codes for CASSPGLSYGYTF.

A few counts support this clone. This chain connects TRBV27 to TRBJ1-4; possible D gene TRBD1, 5 bases. V gave up 2 bases and J gave up 13 bases, with 14 bases separating them. CDR3 length: 13 amino acids. CDR1 MNHEY and CDR2 SMNVEV come from the germline V gene (reference sequence). This CDR3 reads CASSLEYGGGLFF. The CDR3 bases are TGTGCCAGCAGTTTAGAGTATGGGGGGGGACTGTTTTTT.

This chain uses TRBV5-1 with TRBJ2-1; 9 bases align to TRBD1. The CDR3 totals 14 residues. V lost 3 bases to trimming and J lost 9 bases; unmatched junction nucleotides: 7. CDR1 and CDR2 from the germline V gene are SGHRS and YFSETQ. In nucleotides, the CDR3 is TGCGCCAGCAGCTGGGACAGGGTTGAAGGTGAGCAGTTCTTC. The encoded protein is CASSWDRVEGEQFF.

The chain couples TRBV5-4 to TRBJ2-7; 9 nucleotides match TRBD1. V gave up 4 bases and J gave up 5 bases; unmatched junction bases: 7. There are 14 residues in the CDR3. Per germline, CDR1 SGHNT and CDR2 YYREEE (reference sequence). CDR3 in DNA: TGTGCCAGCAGCGGCAGGGACAGGGTCAACGAGCAGTACTTC. Translated: CASSGRDRVNEQYF.

This chain joins TRBV5-6 and TRBJ1-5; no clear D gene. This CDR3 is built from 15 residues. Trimming stripped 0 bases from V and 3 bases from J, with 10 bases between. In germline, CDR1 is SGHDT, CDR2 YYEEEE. This CDR3 reads CASSLASGLNQPQHF. Here the CDR3 DNA reads TGTGCCAGCAGCTTGGCGTCAGGACTCAATCAGCCCCAGCATTTT.

The CDR3 sequence: CASNLEASGVQYF. CDR3 sequence (DNA): TGTGCCAGCAACCTAGAGGCTAGCGGGGTTCAGTACTTC. The rearrangement links TRBV6-6 to TRBJ2-4, with 9 bases aligning to TRBD2. After removal of 7 bases from V and 11 bases from J, the junction contained 9 bases not matched to a gene. The germline CDR1 and CDR2 sequences are MNHNY and SVGAGI (reference sequence). The CDR3 contains 13 residues.

CDR3 bases: TGTGCCAGCAGCTTATCCGTAGGGACAGGAAACTATGGCTACACCTTC. It codes for CASSLSVGTGNYGYTF. The V and J genes are TRBV7-2 and TRBJ1-2, with 8 nucleotides matching TRBD1. Per germline, CDR1 SGHTA and CDR2 FQGNSA. There are 16 residues in the CDR3. V lost 2 bases and J lost 2; bases outside the gene matches: 7.

The chain is built from TRBV7-8 and TRBJ2-3; D is undetermined. V was clipped by 6 bases and J by 4 bases, with 11 bases between them. The CDR3 totals 13 residues. Germline values: CDR1 SGHVS, CDR2 FQNEAQ. Here the CDR3 reads CASSPHSSDTQYF. The CDR3 DNA follows: TGTGCCAGCAGTCCTCATAGTTCAGATACGCAGTATTTT.

This clone has only a few counts. The rearrangement joins TRBV13 to TRBJ2-1, with TRBD2 as a possible D gene (6 bases). Trimming took off 8 bases at V and 7 bases at J, with 15 bases between the two ends. This CDR3 has 13 residues. Germline V gene sequence: CDR1 PRHDT, CDR2 FYEKMQ (reference sequence). In DNA form, the CDR3 reads TGTGCCAGCTCGGAGGGAGCCTTTAATGAGCAGTTCTTC. Translated, it gives CASSEGAFNEQFF.

This clone showed up just once. The chain carries TRBV5-1 and TRBJ1-5; D uncertain. Trimming took 5 bases from V and 3 from J, leaving 9 bases between them. This CDR3 contains 13 residues. The germline V gene encodes CDR1 SGHRS and CDR2 YFSETQ. This CDR3 reads CASRSSDNQPQHF. CDR3 DNA sequence: TGCGCCAGCAGGAGTTCTGACAATCAGCCCCAGCATTTT.

This clone was recorded once. The CDR3 bases are TGTGCCAGCAGCCCTATTCGAACCCGACAGGGACCCCCTTACGAGCAGTACTTC. It specifies CASSPIRTRQGPPYEQYF. The chain is built from TRBV27 and TRBJ2-7; 7 nucleotides agree with TRBD1. This CDR3 spans 18 amino acids. V lost 6 bases to trimming and J lost 4 bases; unmatched junction nucleotides: 21. The germline CDR1 and CDR2 sequences are MNHEY and SMNVEV (reference sequence).

This chain's CDR3 is CASSPSTSRNEQFF. CDR3 nucleotides: TGTGCCAGCAGCCCCTCGACTAGCAGGAATGAGCAGTTCTTC. The chain couples TRBV7-3 to TRBJ2-1, with TRBD2 identical over 7 bases. Germline assignment: CDR1 SGHTA and CDR2 FQGTGA. The length of the CDR3 is 14 residues. V lost 5 bases to trimming and J lost 7 bases; unmatched junction nucleotides: 8.

This rearrangement joins TRBV30 to TRBJ2-2, with TRBD2 identical over 9 bases. Looked up from germline, CDR1 is GTSNPN and CDR2 is SVGIG (reference sequence). The V and J ends lost 0 bases and 3 bases, in that order; junction bases with no gene match: 2. The CDR3 has 15 amino acids. CDR3 region: CAWSVLAGDTGELFF. For the CDR3, the DNA is TGTGCCTGGAGTGTTTTAGCGGGGGACACCGGGGAGCTGTTTTTT.

This rearrangement joins TRBV5-6 to TRBJ2-5; D is uncertain. V lost 3 bases and J lost 4, with 4 bases in between. The CDR3 runs to 11 residues. Germline lookup yields CDR1 SGHDT and CDR2 YYEEEE. The chain's CDR3 is CASSSGETQYF. CDR3 bases: TGTGCCAGCAGCTCCGGAGAGACCCAGTACTTC. The full variable domain, with the rest looked up from reference TRBV5-6 and TRBJ2-5, is DAGVTQSPTHLIKTRGQQVTLRCSPKSGHDTVSWYQQALGQGPQFIFQYYEEEERQRGNFPDRFSGHQFPNYSSELNVNALLLGDSALYLCASSSGETQYFGPGTRLLVL.

This chain uses TRBV5-1 with TRBJ1-6; D perhaps matches TRBD1 (5 bases). The CDR3 runs to 17 residues. CDR1 SGHRS and CDR2 YFSETQ come from the germline V gene. Trimming left V 2 bases short and J 0 bases short, with 12 bases between. CDR3 sequence: CASSFQGASSYNSPLHF. In nucleotides, the CDR3 is TGCGCCAGCAGCTTTCAAGGGGCGAGCTCCTATAATTCACCCCTCCACTTT.

The J gene is TRBJ1-1, the V gene TRBV10-1; TRBD1 might be the D (5 bases). Trimming removed 3 bases at V and 5 bases at J, with 7 bases between. CDR3 length: 12 residues. CDR1 and CDR2 from the germline V gene are WNHNN and SYGVQD (reference sequence). The CDR3 reads CASSDGATEAFF. The CDR3, as DNA: TGCGCCAGCAGTGATGGGGCTACTGAAGCTTTCTTT.

The chain employs TRBV2 and TRBJ2-3, with TRBD1 as a possible D gene (6 bases). Trimming pared 4 bases from V and 0 bases from J, leaving 11 bases between. The CDR3 has 15 amino acids. Germline V gives CDR1 SNHLY, CDR2 FYNNEI. The CDR3 bases are TGTGCCAGCAGTGCCACAGGGTCGAGCACAGATACGCAGTATTTT. Amino acids: CASSATGSSTDTQYF.

This rearrangement joins TRBV19 to TRBJ1-2; a possible D gene is TRBD1 (6 bases). The length of the CDR3 is 14 residues. Germline V CDR1 and CDR2: LNHDA, SQIVND (reference sequence). V lost 5 bases and J 1 base, leaving 11 bases between the germline ends. CDR3 nucleotide sequence: TGTGCCAGTAGTGCCGACAGGTTTAACTATGGCTACACCTTC. Encoded protein: CASSADRFNYGYTF.

This chain connects TRBV28 to TRBJ2-3, with TRBD2 as a possible D gene (5 bases). Germline V gene sequence: CDR1 MDHEN, CDR2 SYDVKM. The CDR3 extends over 16 amino acids. The V end lost 5 bases, the J end lost 6 bases, and 21 bases lay between the germline ends. CDR3 loop: CASSPPAGESVDTQYF. For the CDR3, the DNA is TGTGCCAGCAGTCCCCCGGCGGGCGAATCAGTGGATACGCAGTATTTT.